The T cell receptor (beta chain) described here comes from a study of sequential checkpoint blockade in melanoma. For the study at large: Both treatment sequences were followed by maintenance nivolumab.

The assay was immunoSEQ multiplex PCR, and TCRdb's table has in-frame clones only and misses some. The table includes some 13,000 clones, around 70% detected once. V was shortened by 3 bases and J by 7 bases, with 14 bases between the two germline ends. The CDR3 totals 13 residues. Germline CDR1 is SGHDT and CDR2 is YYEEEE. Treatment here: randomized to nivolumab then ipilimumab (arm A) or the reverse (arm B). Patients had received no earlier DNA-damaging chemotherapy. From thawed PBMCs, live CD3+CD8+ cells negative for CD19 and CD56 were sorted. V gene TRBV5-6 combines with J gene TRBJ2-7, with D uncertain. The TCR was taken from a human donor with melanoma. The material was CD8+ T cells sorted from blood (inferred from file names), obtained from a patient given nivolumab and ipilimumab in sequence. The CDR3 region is CASSSGALWEQYF. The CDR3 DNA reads TGTGCCAGCAGCTCCGGAGCCTTGTGGGAGCAGTACTTC.